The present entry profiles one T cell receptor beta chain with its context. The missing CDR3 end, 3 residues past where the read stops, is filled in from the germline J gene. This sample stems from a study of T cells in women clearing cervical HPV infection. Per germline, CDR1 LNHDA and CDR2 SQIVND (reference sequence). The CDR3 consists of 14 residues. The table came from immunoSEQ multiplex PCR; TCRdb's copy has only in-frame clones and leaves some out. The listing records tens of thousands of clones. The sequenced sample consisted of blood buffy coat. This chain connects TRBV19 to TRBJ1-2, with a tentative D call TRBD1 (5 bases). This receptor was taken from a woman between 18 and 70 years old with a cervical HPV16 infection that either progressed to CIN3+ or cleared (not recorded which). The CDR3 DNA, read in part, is TGTGCCAGTAGTATAGGGGGACTCGGAGATACC. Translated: CASSIGGLGDT. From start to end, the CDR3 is CASSIGGLGDTYTF.